This TCR beta chain appears in the sequencing data of a study of blood T cell repertoires in COVID-19. On the study more broadly: COVID-19 samples, acute and convalescent, were from the United States, Italy and Spain. PBMCs, B-cell-depleted T cells, or T cells provided the cDNA or gDNA that made up the material.

Authors' methods: For nucleated cells, counts were estimated from reference gene primer amplification. Data came from immunoSEQ multiplex PCR; TCRdb stores just in-frame clones and leaves some out. V and J calls and clone size are as listed in that table; D and trimming were resolved from the DNA. The table records around 100,000 clones, approximately 62% of them present only once. The CDR3 contains 17 residues. Between the trimmed V and J ends, which lost 6 bases and 8 bases, there was a span of 26 bases. Germline values: CDR1 MNHEY, CDR2 SVGEGT. The receptor was derived from a man older than 75 with acute or convalescent COVID-19. This sequence joins TRBV6-2 or TRBV6-3 and TRBJ1-5, with D hard to call. Sequenced input: peripheral blood. CDR3 amino acids: CASSSSFVRDLVEPQHF. The CDR3 DNA sequence: TGTGCCAGCAGCTCTAGCTTTGTTAGAGACCTGGTAGAGCCCCAGCATTTT.